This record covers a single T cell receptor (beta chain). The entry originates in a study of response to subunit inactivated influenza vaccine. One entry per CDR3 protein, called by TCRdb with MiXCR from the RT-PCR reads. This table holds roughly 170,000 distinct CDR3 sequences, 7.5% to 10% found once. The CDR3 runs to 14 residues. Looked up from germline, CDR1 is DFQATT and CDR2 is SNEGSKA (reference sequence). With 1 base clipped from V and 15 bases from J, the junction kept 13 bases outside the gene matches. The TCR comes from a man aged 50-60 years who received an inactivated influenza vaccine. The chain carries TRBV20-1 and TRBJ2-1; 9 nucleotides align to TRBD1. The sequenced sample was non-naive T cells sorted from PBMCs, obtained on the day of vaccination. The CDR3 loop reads CSARGGAGTGNWFF. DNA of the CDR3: TGCAGTGCTAGAGGGGGGGCGGGGACAGGGAATTGGTTCTTC.